The next 22 T cell receptor beta chains were all read from a single sample in a study of T cells of healthy individuals. Each CDR3 protein is one row after TCRdb ran MiXCR on the 5' RACE reads. The repertoire holds 45,000 to 60,000 distinct CDR3 sequences, with over 12% as singletons. The receptors originated from a human donor in good health.

This clonotype came up many times. The chain couples TRBV12-3 or TRBV12-4 to TRBJ2-7; 11 bases are a match to TRBD1. This CDR3 comprises 15 residues. V lost 5 bases to trimming and J lost 2 bases; unmatched junction nucleotides: 5. CDR3 DNA sequence: TGTGCCAGCAGTCAAGGGACAGGGGGTACCTACGAGCAGTACTTC. Its translation: CASSQGTGGTYEQYF.

In its sample, this clonotype was seen a few times. V usage is TRBV6-5 and J usage is TRBJ2-3; D is possibly TRBD2 (6 bases). Germline V CDR1 and CDR2: MNHEY, SVGAGI. This CDR3 contains 15 residues. V was shortened by 2 bases and J by 5 bases, with 14 bases between the two germline ends. The DNA for the CDR3 is TGTGCCAGCAGTTACCAGGCGGGGAGTCAAGATACGCAGTATTTT. Amino acids: CASSYQAGSQDTQYF.

J is TRBJ2-1 and V is TRBV19; perhaps D is TRBD1 or TRBD2 (6 bases each). Germline values: CDR1 LNHDA, CDR2 SQIVND (reference sequence). Trimming removed 7 bases from V and 5 bases from J, with 12 bases in between. The CDR3 runs to 13 residues. CDR3 amino acids: CASTPRGDNEQFF. In DNA form, the CDR3 reads TGTGCCAGTACCCCTAGGGGGGACAATGAGCAGTTCTTC.

This clonotype was counted ten times or more. The V gene is TRBV5-5, the J gene TRBJ1-1, with no clear D. Germline lookup yields CDR1 SGHKS and CDR2 YYEKEE (reference sequence). The CDR3 sequence is 13 residues long. V was trimmed by 0 bases and J by 4 bases, leaving 7 bases between them. CDR3 coding DNA: TGTGCCAGCAGCTTGGGGACGGGCACTGAAGCTTTCTTT. As protein: CASSLGTGTEAFF. Full variable domain (missing parts from reference TRBV5-5 and TRBJ1-1): DAGVTQSPTHLIKTRGQQVTLRCSPISGHKSVSWYQQVLGQGPQFIFQYYEKEERGRGNFPDRFSARQFPNYSSELNVNALLLGDSALYLCASSLGTGTEAFFGQGTRLTVV.

This rearrangement joins TRBV6-6 to TRBJ1-5; 7 bases match TRBD1. V was clipped by 5 bases and J by 5 bases; unmatched bases: 6. The CDR3 has 14 amino acids. Looked up from germline, CDR1 is MNHNY and CDR2 is SVGAGI (reference sequence). CDR3 DNA: TGTGCCAGCAGTGACAGGGCGGGCGATCAGCCCCAGCATTTT. Residues: CASSDRAGDQPQHF.

This chain joins TRBV7-2 and TRBJ2-2, with TRBD2 identical over 7 bases. This CDR3 comprises 14 residues. V dropped 5 bases and J dropped 3; count of bases not matched to a gene: 3. Germline CDR1 is SGHTA and CDR2 is FQGNSA. The CDR3 is CASSRGSDTGELFF. The CDR3 bases are TGTGCCAGCAGCCGCGGGAGCGACACCGGGGAGCTGTTTTTT. The full variable domain, in which reference TRBV7-2 and TRBJ2-2 provide the parts outside the CDR3, is GAGVSQSPSNKVTEKGKDVELRCDPISGHTALYWYRQSLGQGLEFLIYFQGNSAPDKSGLPSDRFSAERTGGSVSTLTIQRTQQEDSAVYLCASSRGSDTGELFFGEGSRLTVL.

This chain connects TRBV10-3 to TRBJ1-2; no clear D gene. This CDR3 region has 13 residues. The V gene lost 4 bases and the J gene lost 6 bases, with 12 bases spanning the gap. CDR1 ENHRY and CDR2 SYGVKD come from the germline V gene. CDR3: CAISGNPGDGYTF. The CDR3 DNA sequence: TGTGCCATCAGTGGTAACCCCGGGGATGGCTACACCTTC.

The gene calls are TRBV7-8 and TRBJ1-4, with D possibly matching TRBD1 (5 bases). Germline values: CDR1 SGHVS, CDR2 FQNEAQ. The CDR3 covers 15 residues. Trimming stripped 4 bases from V and 4 bases from J, with 13 bases between. CDR3 residues: CASSSRGGSNEKLFF. CDR3 bases: TGTGCCAGCAGCTCCCGGGGGGGAAGTAATGAAAAACTGTTTTTT.

A few counts support this clonotype. The chain is built from TRBV5-6 and TRBJ2-7, with a weak D call TRBD1 (6 bases). The CDR3 consists of 14 residues. Germline V gene data show CDR1 as SGHDT and CDR2 as YYEEEE. The V end was cut by 0 bases, the J end by 7 bases, with 14 bases between. CDR3 sequence (DNA): TGTGCCAGCAGCTTGGCCCCAGGGGCTAGGGAGCAGTACTTC. Amino acids: CASSLAPGAREQYF.

Ten or more counts support this clonotype. This rearrangement joins TRBV20-1 to TRBJ2-5; 7 bases match TRBD1. After removal of 0 bases from V and 4 bases from J, the junction contained 8 bases not matched to a gene. Germline V gene sequence: CDR1 DFQATT, CDR2 SNEGSKA (reference sequence). The CDR3 has 15 amino acids. CDR3 protein: CSARDYRGAGETQYF. CDR3 in DNA: TGCAGTGCTAGAGACTACAGGGGCGCAGGAGAGACCCAGTACTTC.

The chain has TRBV19 and TRBJ2-7, with 7 bases matching TRBD1. V was pared by 5 bases and J by 4 bases, with 8 bases of the junction left unmatched. CDR1 and CDR2 (germline): LNHDA, SQIVND (reference sequence). The CDR3 extends over 14 amino acids. CDR3 region: CASSEDRIPYEQYF. The CDR3 bases are TGTGCCAGTAGTGAGGACAGGATACCTTACGAGCAGTACTTC.

This clonotype has just a few counts. The chain recombines TRBV4-3 with TRBJ2-7; 8 nucleotides line up with TRBD1. The germline V gene encodes CDR1 LGHNA and CDR2 YSLEER. This CDR3 is 15 amino acids long. Germline trimming cut 0 bases from V and 2 bases from J; bases unmatched to any gene: 3. In DNA form, the CDR3 reads TGCGCCAGCAGCCAAGACACAGGGGGTACCTACGAGCAGTACTTC. Encoded protein: CASSQDTGGTYEQYF.

This clonotype was observed a few times. This chain uses TRBV7-2 with TRBJ2-4; 7 bases are a match to TRBD2. Germline V gives CDR1 SGHTA, CDR2 FQGNSA. The CDR3 loop spans 17 amino acids. V was clipped by 1 base and J by 4 bases; unmatched bases: 10. The CDR3 sequence: CASSLEGSGGLKNIQYF. In DNA, the CDR3 is TGTGCCAGCAGCTTAGAGGGGTCGGGAGGCCTGAAAAACATTCAGTACTTC.

In its sample, this clonotype was seen many times. The rearrangement links TRBV20-1 to TRBJ2-5; tentatively, D is TRBD1 (6 bases). This CDR3 spans 15 amino acids. Germline loops: CDR1 DFQATT, CDR2 SNEGSKA (reference sequence). Between the trimmed V and J ends, which lost 3 bases and 9 bases, there was a span of 23 bases. The CDR3 bases are TGCAGTGCTAGTCTGGCAGGGGAAGGGGGAGACGCCCAGTACTTC. Its protein product is CSASLAGEGGDAQYF.

This clonotype has a count of ten or more. The chain links TRBV14 to TRBJ1-4; tentatively, D is TRBD1 (6 bases). The CDR3 runs to 14 residues. V lost 6 bases and J 4 bases, leaving 12 bases between the germline ends. Germline lookup yields CDR1 SGHDN and CDR2 FVKESK. CDR3 DNA sequence: TGTGCCAGCAGAGGGGGGGGAGTTAATGAAAAACTGTTTTTT. As protein: CASRGGGVNEKLFF.

This clonotype was detected many times. DNA of the CDR3: TGTGCCAGCAGCTTAGGGACAGTGAACTATGGCTACACCTTC. This gives the protein CASSLGTVNYGYTF. The chain employs TRBV7-2 and TRBJ1-2, with D possibly TRBD1 on 6 matching bases. Trimming took 1 base from V and 2 from J, leaving 8 bases between them. This CDR3 has 14 residues. From germline, CDR1 is SGHTA and CDR2 FQGNSA.

The chain joins TRBV6-2 or TRBV6-3 to TRBJ2-7; TRBD2 aligns across 7 bases. CDR1 is MNHEY and CDR2 is SVGEGT in the germline V gene. V trimming: 6 bases; J trimming: 6 bases; junction bases outside the gene matches: 20. The CDR3 is 17 amino acids. Here the CDR3 DNA reads TGTGCCAGCAGCCACCGGACTAGTCGACCCCACCTCGGCGAGCAGTACTTC. Its protein is CASSHRTSRPHLGEQYF.

The table lists this clonotype with a few counts. The chain recombines TRBV11-2 with TRBJ1-6; D not resolved. The CDR3 is 15 residues long. Trimming stripped 4 bases from V and 7 bases from J, with 14 bases between. Germline lookup yields CDR1 SGHAT and CDR2 FQNNGV. CDR3 loop: CASSSRTDGNSPLHF. In DNA, the CDR3 is TGTGCCAGCAGCTCCAGGACGGATGGCAATTCACCCCTCCACTTT.

At least ten counts were recorded for this clonotype. The CDR3: CSVGTGKGETQYF. The CDR3 DNA reads as TGCAGCGTTGGGACAGGGAAAGGAGAGACCCAGTACTTC. The genes are TRBV29-1 and TRBJ2-5; TRBD1 agrees at 8 bases. V was clipped by 4 bases and J by 4 bases; unmatched bases: 5. Per germline, CDR1 SQVTM and CDR2 ANQGSEA. The CDR3 covers 13 residues.

A few counts support this clonotype. The rearrangement links TRBV5-1 to TRBJ2-1; 11 bases align to TRBD2. Germline lookup yields CDR1 SGHRS and CDR2 YFSETQ. Trimming took 4 bases from V and 3 from J; bases not matched to a gene: 3. The CDR3 has 15 residues. CDR3 region: CASSGSGRVYNEQFF. In nucleotides, the CDR3 is TGCGCCAGCAGCGGTAGCGGGAGGGTCTACAATGAGCAGTTCTTC.

This clonotype occurred many times. The chain links TRBV4-3 to TRBJ2-2, with 9 bases identical to TRBD2. The CDR3 sequence is 16 residues long. From germline, CDR1 is LGHNA and CDR2 YSLEER. Trimming removed 2 bases from V and 3 bases from J; junction bases left unmatched: 4. Written as DNA, the CDR3 is TGCGCCAGCAGCCAACATAGCGGGGGAGACACCGGGGAGCTGTTTTTT. Translating it yields CASSQHSGGDTGELFF.

This clonotype was seen only a few times. The V call is TRBV24-1, the J call TRBJ2-2, with D possibly matching TRBD1 (6 bases). The CDR3 runs 14 residues. V was shortened by 3 bases and J by 5 bases, with 9 bases between the two germline ends. In germline, CDR1 is KGHDR, CDR2 SFDVKD. CDR3 nucleotide sequence: TGTGCCACCAGTGATCTCGGACAGACCGGGGAGCTGTTTTTT. This codes for CATSDLGQTGELFF.